This TCR beta chain emerged from a study of blood T cell repertoires in COVID-19. Study overall: The United States, Italy and Spain provided the acute and convalescent COVID-19 samples. PBMCs, B-cell-depleted T cells, or T cells were the source of the cDNA or gDNA that made up the material.

Profiled with immunoSEQ multiplex PCR; TCRdb holds only in-frame clones, not every one. The data show approximately 250,000 clones, 84% seen once. Germline values: CDR1 SGHDT, CDR2 YYEEEE. CDR3 length: 15 amino acids. Trimming pared 4 bases from V and 0 bases from J, leaving 11 bases between. The genes are TRBV5-6 and TRBJ1-3, with D uncertain. The specimen sequenced was peripheral blood. The sequence derives from a woman aged 40 to 50 who had recovered from COVID-19. This CDR3 is CASSPLGTSGNTIYF. CDR3 nucleotide sequence: TGTGCCAGCAGCCCCCTGGGCACCTCTGGAAACACCATATATTTT.